This record concerns one T cell receptor beta chain sequence. The data derive from a study of blood T cell repertoires in COVID-19. Turning to the study itself: The United States, Italy and Spain were the sources of the acute and convalescent COVID-19 samples.

Germline V gene lookup returns CDR1 SGHAT and CDR2 FQNNGV. Trimming shortened V by 5 bases and J by 3 bases, and 17 bases separated the two germline ends. The CDR3 runs 16 residues. In the original processing: Amplification with reference gene primers provided the estimates of nucleated cell counts. Method: immunoSEQ multiplex PCR; TCRdb's copy keeps in-frame clones and lacks some. V, J and clone size reflect that table, while D and trimming were determined from the DNA. The sample consists of about 140,000 clones, around nine tenths of them appearing once. The chain recombines TRBV11-2 with TRBJ2-1; possible D gene TRBD1, 6 bases. The sequenced sample was peripheral blood. The receptor comes from a man aged 60 to 75 with active or convalescent COVID-19. CDR3 sequence (DNA): TGTGCCAGCAGCCGGTCTGGGACATACCTCTACAATGAGCAGTTCTTC. Translation gives CASSRSGTYLYNEQFF.